The 6 T cell receptor beta chains listed next were all sequenced from one sample in a study of cytomegalovirus exposure and HLA in healthy donors. Both 60 Vbeta primers and 13 Jbeta primers went into the PCR. This table comes from immunoSEQ multiplex PCR, and its TCRdb copy is limited to in-frame clones, with some not included. The listing records about 200,000 clones. The sequencing sample was made of PBMCs. These receptors all stem from a boy between 10 and 17 years old in good health and CMV-seronegative.

CDR3 amino acids: CATSSPTGTGNEKLFF. In DNA form, the CDR3 reads TGTGCCACCAGCAGTCCGACCGGGACAGGGAATGAAAAACTGTTTTTT. The chain joins TRBV15 to TRBJ1-4; 9 bases agree with TRBD1. J gave up 5 bases and V 3 bases, and 7 bases lay outside the gene matches. This CDR3 has 16 residues. CDR1 is LNHNV, CDR2 YYDKDF, per germline (reference sequence).

The rearrangement links TRBV18 to TRBJ2-3, with D hard to call. V was trimmed by 4 bases and J by 0 bases, leaving 11 bases between them. Germline V lookup: CDR1 KGHSH, CDR2 LQKENI. This CDR3 comprises 15 residues. CDR3 amino acids: CASSHFAKSTDTQYF. CDR3 in DNA: TGTGCCAGCTCACACTTTGCGAAGAGCACAGATACGCAGTATTTT.

This sequence joins TRBV5-5 and TRBJ1-2, with 9 nucleotides matching TRBD1. CDR1 is SGHKS and CDR2 is YYEKEE in the germline V gene (reference sequence). The CDR3 spans 17 residues. Unmatched junction bases numbered 12, after V lost 0 bases and J lost 6 bases. CDR3 loop: CASSLDRGRTGGDGYTF. CDR3 sequence (DNA): TGTGCCAGCAGCTTGGACAGGGGGCGCACGGGGGGCGATGGCTACACCTTC.

The chain carries TRBV7-3 and TRBJ2-3; 7 nucleotides match TRBD2. V was pared by 2 bases and J by 0 bases, with 14 bases of the junction left unmatched. Germline V gives CDR1 SGHTA, CDR2 FQGTGA. The CDR3 extends over 19 amino acids. CDR3: CASSLRGLIGASSTDTQYF. DNA of the CDR3: TGTGCCAGCAGCTTACGGGGACTAATTGGTGCTTCTAGCACAGATACGCAGTATTTT.

The chain recombines TRBV5-3 with TRBJ2-3; D perhaps matches TRBD2 (6 bases). TRBV5-3 has ORF status, its function being uncertain. Trimming pared 8 bases from V and 2 bases from J, leaving 21 bases between. The CDR3 loop spans 16 amino acids. The CDR3 loop reads CASSLLAGWTTDTQYF. The CDR3, as DNA: TGTGCCAGTTCGCTTCTGGCGGGATGGACCACAGATACGCAGTATTTT.

This chain uses TRBV5-1 with TRBJ1-2; a possible D gene is TRBD1 (5 bases). The germline V gene has CDR1 SGHRS and CDR2 YFSETQ. This CDR3 has 13 residues. Trimming took 3 bases from V and 1 from J, leaving 7 bases between them. The CDR3 loop reads CASSSQDNYGYTF. The CDR3 DNA follows: TGCGCCAGCAGCTCACAGGATAACTATGGCTACACCTTC.